The present TCR beta chain was sequenced within a study of blood T cell repertoires in COVID-19. Across the whole study: The United States, Italy and Spain provided the acute and convalescent COVID-19 samples. Sample material is recorded as cDNA or gDNA derived from T cells, B-cell-depleted T cells, or PBMCs.

Patients at the Seattle site were enrolled during active infection and followed longitudinally. V was clipped by 7 bases and J by 5 bases, with 18 bases between them. The CDR3 covers 15 residues. The V gene's germline CDR1 is SGHRS and CDR2 YFSETQ. Under the authors' procedure: Amplified reference gene primers provided the basis for estimating nucleated cell counts. Clones were sequenced by immunoSEQ multiplex PCR, and TCRdb holds only the in-frame ones, with some missing. V and J calls and clone size are copied from that table; D and trimming were computed from the DNA. The sample lists around 250,000 clones, nearly 90% occurring once.

The V call is TRBV5-1, the J call TRBJ2-2; tentatively, D is TRBD1 (5 bases). Sequenced: peripheral blood. This receptor was identified in a woman aged 55-75 years with COVID-19, enrolled during active disease. The CDR3 here is CASVSAAGRTGELFF. CDR3 DNA sequence: TGCGCCAGCGTCTCGGCAGCAGGGCGGACCGGGGAGCTGTTTTTT.